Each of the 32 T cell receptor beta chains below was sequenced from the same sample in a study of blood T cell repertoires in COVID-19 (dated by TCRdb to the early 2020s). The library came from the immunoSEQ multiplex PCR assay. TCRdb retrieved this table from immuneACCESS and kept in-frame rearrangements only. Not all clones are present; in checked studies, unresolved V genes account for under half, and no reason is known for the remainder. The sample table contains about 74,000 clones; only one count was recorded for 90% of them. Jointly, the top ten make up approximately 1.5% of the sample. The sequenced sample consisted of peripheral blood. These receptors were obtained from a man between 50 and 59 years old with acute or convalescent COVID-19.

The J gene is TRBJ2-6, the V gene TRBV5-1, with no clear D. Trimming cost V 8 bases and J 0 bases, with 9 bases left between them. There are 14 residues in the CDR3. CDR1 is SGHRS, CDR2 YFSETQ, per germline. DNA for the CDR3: TGCGCCAGTTCGACACGCTCTGGGGCCAACGTCCTGACTTTC. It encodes CASSTRSGANVLTF.

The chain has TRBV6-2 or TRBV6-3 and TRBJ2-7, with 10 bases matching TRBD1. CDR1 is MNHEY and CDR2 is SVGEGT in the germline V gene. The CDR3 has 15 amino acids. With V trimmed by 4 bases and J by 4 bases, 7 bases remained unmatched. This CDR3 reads CASSFPGQGHYEQYV. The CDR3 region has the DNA TGTGCCAGCAGTTTCCCGGGACAGGGGCATTACGAGCAGTACGTC.

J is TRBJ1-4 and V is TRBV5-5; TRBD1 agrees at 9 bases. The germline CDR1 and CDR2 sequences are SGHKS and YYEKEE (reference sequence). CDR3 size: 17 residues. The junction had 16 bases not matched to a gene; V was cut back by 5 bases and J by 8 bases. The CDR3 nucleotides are TGTGCCAGCAGACGCGCTTTTTGGGACAGGGCCAACGAAAAACTGTTTTTT. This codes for CASRRAFWDRANEKLFF.

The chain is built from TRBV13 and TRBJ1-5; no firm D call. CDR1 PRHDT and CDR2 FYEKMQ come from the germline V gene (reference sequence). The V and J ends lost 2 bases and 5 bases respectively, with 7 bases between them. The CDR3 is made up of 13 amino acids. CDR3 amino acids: CASSLQRDQPQHF. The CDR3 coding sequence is TGTGCCAGCAGCTTACAGCGGGATCAGCCCCAGCATTTT.

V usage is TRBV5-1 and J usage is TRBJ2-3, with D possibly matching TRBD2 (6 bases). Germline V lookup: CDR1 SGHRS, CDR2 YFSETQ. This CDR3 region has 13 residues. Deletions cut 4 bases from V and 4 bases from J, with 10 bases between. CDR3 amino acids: CASSIGGADTQYF. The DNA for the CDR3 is TGCGCCAGCAGCATAGGAGGGGCAGATACGCAGTATTTT.

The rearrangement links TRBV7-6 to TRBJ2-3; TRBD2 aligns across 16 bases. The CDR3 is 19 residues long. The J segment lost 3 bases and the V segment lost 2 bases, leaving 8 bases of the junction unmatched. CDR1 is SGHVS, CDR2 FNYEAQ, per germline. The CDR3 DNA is TGTGCCAGCAGCTTACTTGCCGGGACTAGCGGGGGGGCAACAGATACGCAGTATTTT. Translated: CASSLLAGTSGGATDTQYF.

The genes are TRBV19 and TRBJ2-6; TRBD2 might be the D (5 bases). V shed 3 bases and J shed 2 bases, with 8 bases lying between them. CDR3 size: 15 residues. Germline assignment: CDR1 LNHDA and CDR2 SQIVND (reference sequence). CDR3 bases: TGTGCCAGTAGTATGTCCGGGGCTGGGGCCAACGTCCTGACTTTC. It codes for CASSMSGAGANVLTF.

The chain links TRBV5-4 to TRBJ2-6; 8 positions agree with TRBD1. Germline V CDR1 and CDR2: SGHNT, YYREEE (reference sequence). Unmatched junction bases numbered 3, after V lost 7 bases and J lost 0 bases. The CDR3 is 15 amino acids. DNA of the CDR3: TGTGCCAGCGGACAGGGAGGCTCTGGGGCCAACGTCCTGACTTTC. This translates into CASGQGGSGANVLTF.

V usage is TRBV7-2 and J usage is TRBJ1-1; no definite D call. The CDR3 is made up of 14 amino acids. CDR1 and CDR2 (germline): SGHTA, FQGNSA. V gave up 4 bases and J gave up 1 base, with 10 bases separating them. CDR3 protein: CASSSRRGNTEAFF. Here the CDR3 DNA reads TGTGCCAGCAGCTCGCGACGGGGGAACACTGAAGCTTTCTTT. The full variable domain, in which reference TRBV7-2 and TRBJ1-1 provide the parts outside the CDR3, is GAGVSQSPSNKVTEKGKDVELRCDPISGHTALYWYRQSLGQGLEFLIYFQGNSAPDKSGLPSDRFSAERTGGSVSTLTIQRTQQEDSAVYLCASSSRRGNTEAFFGQGTRLTVV.

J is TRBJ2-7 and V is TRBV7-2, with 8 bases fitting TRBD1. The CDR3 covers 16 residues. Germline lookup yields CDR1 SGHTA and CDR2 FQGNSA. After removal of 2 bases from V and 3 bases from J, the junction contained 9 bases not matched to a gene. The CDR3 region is CASSLNAGQAHYEQYF. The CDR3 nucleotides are TGTGCCAGCAGCTTAAATGCGGGACAGGCTCACTACGAGCAGTACTTC. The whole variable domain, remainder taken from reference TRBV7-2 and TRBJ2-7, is GAGVSQSPSNKVTEKGKDVELRCDPISGHTALYWYRQSLGQGLEFLIYFQGNSAPDKSGLPSDRFSAERTGGSVSTLTIQRTQQEDSAVYLCASSLNAGQAHYEQYFGPGTRLTVT.

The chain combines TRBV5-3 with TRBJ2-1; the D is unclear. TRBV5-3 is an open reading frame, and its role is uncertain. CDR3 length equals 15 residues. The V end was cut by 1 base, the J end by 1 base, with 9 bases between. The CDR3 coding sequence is TGTGCCAGAAGCTTGTCAGGATTTTCCTACAATGAGCAGTTCTTC. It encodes CARSLSGFSYNEQFF.

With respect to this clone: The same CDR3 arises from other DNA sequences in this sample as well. This chain's CDR3 is CASSSDRNTEAFF. Here the CDR3 DNA reads TGTGCCAGCAGCTCCGACAGGAACACTGAAGCTTTCTTT. The V and J genes are TRBV7-3 and TRBJ1-1; D perhaps matches TRBD1 (5 bases). Trimming removed 4 bases from V and 1 base from J, with 7 bases in between. CDR1 SGHTA and CDR2 FQGTGA come from the germline V gene. The CDR3 consists of 13 residues. Full variable domain (missing parts from reference TRBV7-3 and TRBJ1-1): GAGVSQTPSNKVTEKGKYVELRCDPISGHTALYWYRQSLGQGPEFLIYFQGTGAADDSGLPNDRFFAVRPEGSVSTLKIQRTERGDSAVYLCASSSDRNTEAFFGQGTRLTVV.

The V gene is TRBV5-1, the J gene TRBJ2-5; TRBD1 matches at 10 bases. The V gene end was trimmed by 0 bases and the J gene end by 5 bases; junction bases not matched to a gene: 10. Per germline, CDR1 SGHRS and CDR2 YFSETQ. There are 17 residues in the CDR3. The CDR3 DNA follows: TGCGCCAGCAGCTTGGGAGGTGGGACAGGGGCATTTGAGACCCAGTACTTC. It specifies CASSLGGGTGAFETQYF.

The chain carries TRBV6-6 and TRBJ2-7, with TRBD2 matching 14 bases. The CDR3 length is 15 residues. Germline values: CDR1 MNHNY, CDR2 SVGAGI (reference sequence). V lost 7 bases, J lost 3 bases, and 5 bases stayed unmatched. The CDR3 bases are TGTGCCAGCACCGGGACTAGCGGGAGTCGCTACGAGCAGTACTTC. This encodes CASTGTSGSRYEQYF.

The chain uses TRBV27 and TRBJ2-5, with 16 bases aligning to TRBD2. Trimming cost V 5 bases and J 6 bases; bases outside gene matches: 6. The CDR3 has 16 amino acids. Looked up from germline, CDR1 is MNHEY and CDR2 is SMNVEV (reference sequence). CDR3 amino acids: CASSSMGLAGGQTQYF. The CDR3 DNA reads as TGTGCCAGCAGTAGCATGGGACTAGCGGGAGGGCAGACCCAGTACTTC.

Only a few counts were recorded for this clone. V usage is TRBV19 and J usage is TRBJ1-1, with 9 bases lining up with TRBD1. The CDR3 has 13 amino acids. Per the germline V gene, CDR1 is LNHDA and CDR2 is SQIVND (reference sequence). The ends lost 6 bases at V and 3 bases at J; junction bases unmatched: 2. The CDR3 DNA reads TGTGCCAGTAGGTGGACAGGGGACACTGAAGCTTTCTTT. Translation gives CASRWTGDTEAFF.

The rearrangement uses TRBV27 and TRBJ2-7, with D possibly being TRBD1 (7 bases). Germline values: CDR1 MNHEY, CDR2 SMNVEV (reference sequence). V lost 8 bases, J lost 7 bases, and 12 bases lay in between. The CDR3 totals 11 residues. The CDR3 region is CASARGDEQYF. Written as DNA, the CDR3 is TGTGCCAGCGCCAGGGGGGATGAGCAGTACTTC.

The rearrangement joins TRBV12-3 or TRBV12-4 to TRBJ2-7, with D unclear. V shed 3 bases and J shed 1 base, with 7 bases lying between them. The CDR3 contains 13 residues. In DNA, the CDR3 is TGTGCCAGCAGTTTGCTTCAGTCCTACGAGCAGTACTTC. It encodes CASSLLQSYEQYF.

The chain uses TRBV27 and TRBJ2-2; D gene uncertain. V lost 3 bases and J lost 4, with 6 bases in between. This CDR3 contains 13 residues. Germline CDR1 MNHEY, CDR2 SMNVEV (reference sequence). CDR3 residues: CASSFRFTGELFF. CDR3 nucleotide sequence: TGTGCCAGCAGTTTCAGATTCACCGGGGAGCTGTTTTTT.

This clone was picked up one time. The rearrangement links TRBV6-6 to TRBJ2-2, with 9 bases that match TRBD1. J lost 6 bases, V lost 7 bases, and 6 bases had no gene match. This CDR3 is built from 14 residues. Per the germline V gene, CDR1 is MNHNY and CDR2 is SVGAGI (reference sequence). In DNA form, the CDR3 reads TGTGCCAGCATTAGGACAGGGGAATCCGGGGAGCTGTTTTTT. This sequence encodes CASIRTGESGELFF.

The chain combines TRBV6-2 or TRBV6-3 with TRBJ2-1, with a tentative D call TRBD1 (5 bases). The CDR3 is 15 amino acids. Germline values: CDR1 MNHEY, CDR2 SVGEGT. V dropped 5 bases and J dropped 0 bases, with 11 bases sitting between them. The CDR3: CASSNRLSSYNEQFF. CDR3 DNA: TGTGCCAGCAGTAACAGGTTAAGCTCCTACAATGAGCAGTTCTTC.

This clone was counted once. This CDR3 is CASSLGGGSNYGYTF. The CDR3, as DNA: TGCGCCAGCAGCCTTGGGGGAGGGTCTAACTATGGCTACACCTTC. The chain is built from TRBV5-1 and TRBJ1-2; a possible D gene is TRBD1 (5 bases). The germline gives CDR1 SGHRS, CDR2 YFSETQ. This CDR3 is built from 15 residues. V was pared by 4 bases and J by 0 bases, with 13 bases between.

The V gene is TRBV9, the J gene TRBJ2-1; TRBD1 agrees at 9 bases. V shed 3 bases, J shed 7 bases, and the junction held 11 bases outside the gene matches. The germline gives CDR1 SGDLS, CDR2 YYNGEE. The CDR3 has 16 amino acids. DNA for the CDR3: TGTGCCAGCAGCGCAAACAGGGGGCTATTCGGTAATGAGCAGTTCTTC. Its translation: CASSANRGLFGNEQFF.

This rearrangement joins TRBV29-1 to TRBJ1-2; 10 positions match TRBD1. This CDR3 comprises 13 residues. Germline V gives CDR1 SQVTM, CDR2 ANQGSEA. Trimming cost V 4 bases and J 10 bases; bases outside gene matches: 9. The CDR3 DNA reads TGCAGCGTTGGCGCCTTTGGACAGGGGGTCTACACCTTC. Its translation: CSVGAFGQGVYTF.

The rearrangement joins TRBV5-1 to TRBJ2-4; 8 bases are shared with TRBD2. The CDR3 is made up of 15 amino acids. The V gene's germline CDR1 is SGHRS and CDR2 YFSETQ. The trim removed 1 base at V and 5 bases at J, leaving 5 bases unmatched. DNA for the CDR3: TGCGCCAGCAGCTTGATGGGGCGGGGGGAAAACATTCAGTACTTC. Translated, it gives CASSLMGRGENIQYF.

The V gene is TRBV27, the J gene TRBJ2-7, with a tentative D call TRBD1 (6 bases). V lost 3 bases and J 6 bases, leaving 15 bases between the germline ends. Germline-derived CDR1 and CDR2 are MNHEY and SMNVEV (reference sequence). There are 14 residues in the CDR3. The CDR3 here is CASSFNTGSLEQYF. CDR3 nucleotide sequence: TGTGCCAGCAGTTTTAATACAGGGTCCCTCGAGCAGTACTTC.

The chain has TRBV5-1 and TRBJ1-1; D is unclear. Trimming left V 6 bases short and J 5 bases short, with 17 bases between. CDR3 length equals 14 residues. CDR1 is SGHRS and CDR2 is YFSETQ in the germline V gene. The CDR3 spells CASTDPGRGTEAFF. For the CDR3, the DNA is TGCGCCAGCACAGACCCTGGACGAGGGACTGAAGCTTTCTTT. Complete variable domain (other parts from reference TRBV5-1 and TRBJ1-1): KAGVTQTPRYLIKTRGQQVTLSCSPISGHRSVSWYQQTPGQGLQFLFEYFSETQRNKGNFPGRFSGRQFSNSRSEMNVSTLELGDSALYLCASTDPGRGTEAFFGQGTRLTVV.

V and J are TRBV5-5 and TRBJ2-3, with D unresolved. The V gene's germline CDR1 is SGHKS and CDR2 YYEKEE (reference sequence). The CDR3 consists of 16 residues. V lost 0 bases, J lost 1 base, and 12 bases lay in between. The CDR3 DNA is TGTGCCAGCAGCTTGGGGGCCCTCTGGGGCACAGATACGCAGTATTTT. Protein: CASSLGALWGTDTQYF.

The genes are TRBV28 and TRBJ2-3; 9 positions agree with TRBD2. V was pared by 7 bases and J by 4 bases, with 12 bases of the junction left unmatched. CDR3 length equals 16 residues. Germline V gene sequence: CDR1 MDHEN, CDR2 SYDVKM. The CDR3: CASNRLAGGAADTQYF. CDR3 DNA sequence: TGTGCCAGCAATCGTCTGGCGGGGGGGGCGGCAGATACGCAGTATTTT.

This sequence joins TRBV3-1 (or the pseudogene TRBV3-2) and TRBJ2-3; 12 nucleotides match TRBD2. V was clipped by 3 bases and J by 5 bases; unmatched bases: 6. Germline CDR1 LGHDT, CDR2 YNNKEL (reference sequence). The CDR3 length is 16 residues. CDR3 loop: CASSQAGLAGVDTQYF. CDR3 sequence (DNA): TGTGCCAGCAGCCAGGCGGGACTAGCGGGCGTAGATACGCAGTATTTT.

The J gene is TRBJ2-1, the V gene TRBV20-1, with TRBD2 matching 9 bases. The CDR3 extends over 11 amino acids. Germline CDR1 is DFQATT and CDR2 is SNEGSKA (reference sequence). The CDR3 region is CGLARYNEQFF. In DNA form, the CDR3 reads TGCGGACTAGCGAGGTACAATGAGCAGTTCTTC.

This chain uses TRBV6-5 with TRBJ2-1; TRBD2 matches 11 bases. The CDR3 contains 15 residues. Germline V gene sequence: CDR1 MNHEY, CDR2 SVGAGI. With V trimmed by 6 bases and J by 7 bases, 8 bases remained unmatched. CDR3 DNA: TGTGCCAGCAGCTTTAGCGGGGGGGCCGTTAATGAGCAGTTCTTC. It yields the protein CASSFSGGAVNEQFF.